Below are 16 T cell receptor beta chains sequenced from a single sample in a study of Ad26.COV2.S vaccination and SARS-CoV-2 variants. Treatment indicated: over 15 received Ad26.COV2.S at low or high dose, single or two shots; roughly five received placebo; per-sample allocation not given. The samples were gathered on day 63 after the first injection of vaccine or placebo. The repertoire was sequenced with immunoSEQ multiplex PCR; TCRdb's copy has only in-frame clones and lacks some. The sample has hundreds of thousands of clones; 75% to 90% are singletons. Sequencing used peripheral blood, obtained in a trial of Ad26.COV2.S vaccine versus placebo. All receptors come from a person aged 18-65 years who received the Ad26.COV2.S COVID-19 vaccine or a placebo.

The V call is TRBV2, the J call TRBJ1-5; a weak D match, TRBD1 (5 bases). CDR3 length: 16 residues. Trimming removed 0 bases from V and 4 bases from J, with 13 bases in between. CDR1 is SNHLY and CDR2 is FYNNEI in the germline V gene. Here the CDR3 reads CASSEALGGANQPQHF. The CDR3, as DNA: TGTGCCAGCAGTGAAGCGCTGGGGGGAGCGAATCAGCCCCAGCATTTT.

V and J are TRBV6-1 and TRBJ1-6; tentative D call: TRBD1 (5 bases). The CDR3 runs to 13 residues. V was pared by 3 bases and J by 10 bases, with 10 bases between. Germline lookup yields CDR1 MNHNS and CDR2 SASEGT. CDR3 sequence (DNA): TGTGCCAGCAGTGAGGTCCGGGGGTCACCCCTCCACTTT. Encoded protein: CASSEVRGSPLHF.

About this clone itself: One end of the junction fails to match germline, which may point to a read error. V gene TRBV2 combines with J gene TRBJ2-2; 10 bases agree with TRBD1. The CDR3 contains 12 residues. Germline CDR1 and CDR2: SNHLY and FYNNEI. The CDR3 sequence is CASSEAGQGKIF. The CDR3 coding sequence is TGTGCCAGCAGTGAAGCGGGACAGGGGAAGATTTTT.

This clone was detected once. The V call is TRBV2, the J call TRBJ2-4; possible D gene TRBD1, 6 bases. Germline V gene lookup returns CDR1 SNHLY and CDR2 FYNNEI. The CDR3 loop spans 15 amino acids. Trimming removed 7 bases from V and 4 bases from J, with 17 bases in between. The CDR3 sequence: CASKRGMGRKNIQYF. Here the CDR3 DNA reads TGTGCCAGCAAGAGGGGGATGGGGCGGAAAAACATTCAGTACTTC.

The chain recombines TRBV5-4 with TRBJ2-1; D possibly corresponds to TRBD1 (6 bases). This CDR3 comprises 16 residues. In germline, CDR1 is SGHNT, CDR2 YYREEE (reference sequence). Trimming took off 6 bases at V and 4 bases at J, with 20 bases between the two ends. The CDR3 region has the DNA TGTGCCAGCACCTCCGGGCCGGGACACCTTTACAATGAGCAGTTCTTC. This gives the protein CASTSGPGHLYNEQFF.

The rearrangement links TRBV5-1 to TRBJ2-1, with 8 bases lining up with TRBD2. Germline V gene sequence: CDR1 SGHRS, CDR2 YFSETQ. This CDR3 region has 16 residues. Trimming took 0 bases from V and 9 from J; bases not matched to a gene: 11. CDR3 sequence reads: CASSLVVRGAGLEQFF. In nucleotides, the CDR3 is TGCGCCAGCAGCTTGGTGGTGCGGGGGGCGGGACTTGAGCAGTTCTTC.

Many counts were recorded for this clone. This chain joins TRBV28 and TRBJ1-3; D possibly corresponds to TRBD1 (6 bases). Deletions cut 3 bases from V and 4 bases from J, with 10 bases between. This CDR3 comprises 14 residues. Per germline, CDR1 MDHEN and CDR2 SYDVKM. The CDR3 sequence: CASSFTGSGNTIYF. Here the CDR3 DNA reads TGTGCCAGCAGTTTTACAGGGTCCGGAAACACCATATATTTT. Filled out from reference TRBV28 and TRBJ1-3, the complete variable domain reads DVKVTQSSRYLVKRTGEKVFLECVQDMDHENMFWYRQDPGLGLRLIYFSYDVKMKEKGDIPEGYSVSREKKERFSLILESASTNQTSMYLCASSFTGSGNTIYFGEGSWLTVV.

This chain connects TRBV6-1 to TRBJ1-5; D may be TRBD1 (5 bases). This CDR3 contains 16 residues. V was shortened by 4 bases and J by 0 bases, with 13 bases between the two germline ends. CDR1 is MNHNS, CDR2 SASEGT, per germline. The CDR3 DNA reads TGTGCCAGCAGTGTTGGGGGAAAACGTAGCAATCAGCCCCAGCATTTT. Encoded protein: CASSVGGKRSNQPQHF.

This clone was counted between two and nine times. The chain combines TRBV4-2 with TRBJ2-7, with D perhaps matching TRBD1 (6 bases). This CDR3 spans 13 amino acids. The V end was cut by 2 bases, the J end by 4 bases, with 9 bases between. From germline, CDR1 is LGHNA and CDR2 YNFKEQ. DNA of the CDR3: TGTGCCAGCAGCCAAACAGGGTCTTACGAGCAGTACGTC. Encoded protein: CASSQTGSYEQYV.

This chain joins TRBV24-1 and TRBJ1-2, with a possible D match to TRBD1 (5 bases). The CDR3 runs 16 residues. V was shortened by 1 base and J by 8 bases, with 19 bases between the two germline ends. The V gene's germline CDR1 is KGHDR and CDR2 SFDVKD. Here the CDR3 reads CATSDLGAAGVRGYTF. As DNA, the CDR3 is TGTGCCACCAGTGATTTAGGGGCGGCCGGGGTTCGGGGCTACACCTTC.

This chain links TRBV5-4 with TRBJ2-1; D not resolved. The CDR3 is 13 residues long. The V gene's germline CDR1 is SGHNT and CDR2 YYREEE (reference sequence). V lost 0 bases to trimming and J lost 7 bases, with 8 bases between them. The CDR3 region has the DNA TGTGCCAGCAGCTTGGACAGTCCTAATGAGCAGTTCTTC. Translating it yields CASSLDSPNEQFF.

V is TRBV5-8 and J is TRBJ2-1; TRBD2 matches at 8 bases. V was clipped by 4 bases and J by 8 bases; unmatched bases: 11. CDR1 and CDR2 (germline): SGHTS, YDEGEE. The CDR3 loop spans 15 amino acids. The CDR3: CASSPPWTSSDEQFF. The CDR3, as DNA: TGTGCCAGCAGCCCCCCCTGGACTAGCAGCGATGAGCAGTTCTTC.

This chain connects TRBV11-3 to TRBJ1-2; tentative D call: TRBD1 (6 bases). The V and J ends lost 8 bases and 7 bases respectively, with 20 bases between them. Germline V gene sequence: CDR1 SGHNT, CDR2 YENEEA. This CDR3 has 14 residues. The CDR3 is CASGYLGGALGYTF. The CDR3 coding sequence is TGTGCCAGCGGATATCTCGGGGGCGCACTTGGCTACACCTTC.

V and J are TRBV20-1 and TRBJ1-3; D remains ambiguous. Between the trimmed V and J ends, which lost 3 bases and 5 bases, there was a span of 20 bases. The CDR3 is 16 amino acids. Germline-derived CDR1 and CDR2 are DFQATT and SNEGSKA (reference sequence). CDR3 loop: CSASRAQEGFRNTIYF. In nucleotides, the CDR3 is TGCAGTGCTAGTCGTGCCCAGGAGGGATTTAGAAACACCATATATTTT.

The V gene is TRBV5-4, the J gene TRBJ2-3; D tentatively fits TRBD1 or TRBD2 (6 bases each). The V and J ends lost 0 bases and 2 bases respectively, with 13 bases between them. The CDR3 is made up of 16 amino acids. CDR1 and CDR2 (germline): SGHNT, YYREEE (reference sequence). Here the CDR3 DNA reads TGTGCCAGCAGCTTGGTTGGGCGGGACACCACAGATACGCAGTATTTT. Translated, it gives CASSLVGRDTTDTQYF.

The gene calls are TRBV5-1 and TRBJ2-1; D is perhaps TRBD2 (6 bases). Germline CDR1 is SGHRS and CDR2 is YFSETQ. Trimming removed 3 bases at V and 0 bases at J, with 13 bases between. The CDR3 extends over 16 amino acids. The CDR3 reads CASSWEVPSSYNEQFF. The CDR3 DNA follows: TGCGCCAGCAGCTGGGAGGTCCCCAGCTCCTACAATGAGCAGTTCTTC.